These T cell receptor beta chains were read from a single sample in a study of blood T cell repertoires in COVID-19. The method was immunoSEQ multiplex PCR; TCRdb's version includes in-frame clones alone and lacks a portion of them. The repertoire includes more than 250,000 clones, roughly 90% of them detected once, and about a fifth sits in the top ten. Sequences were obtained from PBMCs or T cells enriched from blood (not recorded which). All receptors derive from a woman under 40 who had recovered from COVID-19. CDR3s include the opening cysteine and the closing phenylalanine or tryptophan. A D gene is named only where the DNA matches it firmly. Only part of the rows carry a size: once, few, many, or a class if the clone is expanded.

CDR3nt: TGTGCCAGCAGTCCCCCAACGGGACCCCTCCACTTT
CDR3aa: CASSPPTGPLHF
j_gene: TRBJ1-6
abundance: .
v_gene: TRBV28
d_gene: .

CDR3nt: TGTGCCAGCAGCGTCGGGATCTCTGGAAACACCATATATTTT
CDR3aa: CASSVGISGNTIYF
j_gene: TRBJ1-3
abundance: .
v_gene: TRBV9
d_gene: .

CDR3nt: TGTGCCAGCAGACCGGAGGTTAGAGAGACCCAGTACTTC
CDR3aa: CASRPEVRETQYF
j_gene: TRBJ2-5
abundance: .
v_gene: TRBV2
d_gene: .

CDR3nt: TGTGCCTGGAGGAGGGAGGTTGAGACCCAGTACTTC
CDR3aa: CAWRREVETQYF
j_gene: TRBJ2-5
abundance: .
v_gene: TRBV30
d_gene: .

CDR3nt: TGTGCCAGCACACCGACGGCCGGACTGGGGGAGACCCAGTACTTC
CDR3aa: CASTPTAGLGETQYF
j_gene: TRBJ2-5
abundance: .
v_gene: TRBV5-4
d_gene: .

CDR3nt: TGCAGCGTTGCGGACAGTCGCTCTGGAAACACCATATATTTT
CDR3aa: CSVADSRSGNTIYF
j_gene: TRBJ1-3
abundance: .
v_gene: TRBV29-1
d_gene: .

CDR3nt: TGCGCCAGCAGCAGGACTAGCGGGGCGGTTAGGGATACGCAGTATTTT
CDR3aa: CASSRTSGAVRDTQYF
j_gene: TRBJ2-3
abundance: once
v_gene: TRBV5-1
d_gene: TRBD2

CDR3nt: TGTGCCAGCAGGGGGGACAGGGGCTCACCCCTCCACTTT
CDR3aa: CASRGDRGSPLHF
j_gene: TRBJ1-6
abundance: .
v_gene: TRBV28
d_gene: TRBD1

CDR3nt: TGTGCCAGCAGTTTAGGAGGGGGCCTCGGAGAGACCCAGTACTTC
CDR3aa: CASSLGGGLGETQYF
j_gene: TRBJ2-5
abundance: .
v_gene: TRBV25-1
d_gene: .

CDR3nt: TGTGCCAGCAGCGCGACAGGGGGGAACTATGGCTACACCTTC
CDR3aa: CASSATGGNYGYTF
j_gene: TRBJ1-2
abundance: .
v_gene: TRBV9
d_gene: TRBD1

CDR3nt: TGTGCCACCAGCAGAGATGCGGGGTCCCTCAATGAGCAGTTCTTC
CDR3aa: CATSRDAGSLNEQFF
j_gene: TRBJ2-1
abundance: .
v_gene: TRBV15
d_gene: .

CDR3nt: TGCGCCAGCAGCCAAGCACAGGGCTACAATGAGCAGTTCTTC
CDR3aa: CASSQAQGYNEQFF
j_gene: TRBJ2-1
abundance: .
v_gene: TRBV4-3
d_gene: .

CDR3nt: TGCAGTGCTAGACTAGTCTACGAGCAGTACTTC
CDR3aa: CSARLVYEQYF
j_gene: TRBJ2-7
abundance: .
v_gene: TRBV20-1
d_gene: .

CDR3nt: TGTGCCAGCAGCACCGACAGGTTGGGAGATGAGACCCAGTACTTC
CDR3aa: CASSTDRLGDETQYF
j_gene: TRBJ2-5
abundance: .
v_gene: TRBV7-6
d_gene: .

CDR3nt: TGTGCCAGCAGCTTAGAAGGGGCCTACGAGCAGTACTTC
CDR3aa: CASSLEGAYEQYF
j_gene: TRBJ2-7
abundance: .
v_gene: TRBV7-2
d_gene: .

CDR3nt: TGTGCCAGCCTTGGACAGGGAGATGAAAAACTGTTTTTT
CDR3aa: CASLGQGDEKLFF
j_gene: TRBJ1-4
abundance: .
v_gene: TRBV7-9
d_gene: TRBD1

CDR3nt: TGCAGCGTTGGGTCGGTACAGGGGAACACTGAAGCTTTCTTT
CDR3aa: CSVGSVQGNTEAFF
j_gene: TRBJ1-1
abundance: .
v_gene: TRBV29-1
d_gene: .

CDR3nt: TGTGCCACCAGTGGGAGTGAAACTCTAGCGGGGGGGCCGGGGGAAGTAGAGACCCAGTACTTC
CDR3aa: CATSGSETLAGGPGEVETQYF
j_gene: TRBJ2-5
abundance: .
v_gene: TRBV24-1
d_gene: TRBD2

CDR3nt: TGTGCCAGTAGCCAGGGGGCGAGTTACGAGCAGTACTTC
CDR3aa: CASSQGASYEQYF
j_gene: TRBJ2-7
abundance: .
v_gene: TRBV19
d_gene: TRBD1

CDR3nt: TGTGCCAGCAGCTTAGGCCGGGATGATGGCTACACCTTC
CDR3aa: CASSLGRDDGYTF
j_gene: TRBJ1-2
abundance: .
v_gene: TRBV7-9
d_gene: .

CDR3nt: TGTGCCAGCAGCCGCACGAGCGGAGGGGCCCAAAACATTCAGTACTTC
CDR3aa: CASSRTSGGAQNIQYF
j_gene: TRBJ2-4
abundance: .
v_gene: TRBV3-1/TRBV3-2
d_gene: .

CDR3nt: TGTGCCAGTAGTATCCAGGGAGGGGCAGATACGCAGTATTTT
CDR3aa: CASSIQGGADTQYF
j_gene: TRBJ2-3
abundance: .
v_gene: TRBV19
d_gene: TRBD2

CDR3nt: TGTGCCAGCTCGCCGAACAGACAGCAATATGGCTACACCTTC
CDR3aa: CASSPNRQQYGYTF
j_gene: TRBJ1-2
abundance: .
v_gene: TRBV18
d_gene: .

CDR3nt: TGTGCCAGCAGCGCAGAACGGGGGGGATCTAGACTCGAGCAGTTCTTC
CDR3aa: CASSAERGGSRLEQFF
j_gene: TRBJ2-1
abundance: once
v_gene: TRBV9
d_gene: TRBD2

CDR3nt: TGCGCCAGCAGCCAAGATACGACTAGCGGGAGGAACGAGCAGTACTTC
CDR3aa: CASSQDTTSGRNEQYF
j_gene: TRBJ2-7
abundance: once
v_gene: TRBV4-3
d_gene: TRBD2

CDR3nt: TGTGCCAGCAGTCCGGGACAGGGGGAGACCCAGTACTTC
CDR3aa: CASSPGQGETQYF
j_gene: TRBJ2-5
abundance: .
v_gene: TRBV28
d_gene: TRBD1

CDR3nt: TGTGCCAGCAGTTGGAACAGGGTTGGAAACACCATATATTTT
CDR3aa: CASSWNRVGNTIYF
j_gene: TRBJ1-3
abundance: .
v_gene: TRBV28
d_gene: .

CDR3nt: TGTGCCAGCAGTTTCCCGCTTGCGATTGAGCAGTTCTTC
CDR3aa: CASSFPLAIEQFF
j_gene: TRBJ2-1
abundance: .
v_gene: TRBV12-3/TRBV12-4
d_gene: .

CDR3nt: TGTGCCACCCGCCCCGGGGGATGGGGGGGCTGGACGAGCAATCAGCCCCAGCATTTT
CDR3aa: CATRPGGWGGWTSNQPQHF
j_gene: TRBJ1-5
abundance: .
v_gene: TRBV28
d_gene: .

CDR3nt: TGTGCCACCAGCAGAGATTTGTTGAGGAACAATGAGCAGTTCTTC
CDR3aa: CATSRDLLRNNEQFF
j_gene: TRBJ2-1
abundance: .
v_gene: TRBV15
d_gene: .

CDR3nt: TGTGCCAGCAGCACGCCCACAGGGATCGACGAGCAGTACTTC
CDR3aa: CASSTPTGIDEQYF
j_gene: TRBJ2-7
abundance: .
v_gene: TRBV5-6
d_gene: .

CDR3nt: TGTGCCAGCAAGCCGACAGCCCTGAGCTCCTACGAGCAGTACTTC
CDR3aa: CASKPTALSSYEQYF
j_gene: TRBJ2-7
abundance: .
v_gene: TRBV6-5
d_gene: .

CDR3nt: TGTGCCAGCAGTTCACGGGGGGGGACTAGCGCTAAAGAGACCCAGTACTTC
CDR3aa: CASSSRGGTSAKETQYF
j_gene: TRBJ2-5
abundance: .
v_gene: TRBV6-2/TRBV6-3
d_gene: TRBD2

CDR3nt: TGTGCCAGCAGTTCCCTCTCTGGGGCCAACGTCCTGACTTTC
CDR3aa: CASSSLSGANVLTF
j_gene: TRBJ2-6
abundance: .
v_gene: TRBV27
d_gene: .

CDR3nt: TGTGCCAGCTCACCACCCACAGGGGGTTCGAACACCGGGGAGCTGTTTTTT
CDR3aa: CASSPPTGGSNTGELFF
j_gene: TRBJ2-2
abundance: .
v_gene: TRBV18
d_gene: TRBD1

CDR3nt: TGTGCCAGCAGTGCCGACGGAGTATCACCCCTCCACTTT
CDR3aa: CASSADGVSPLHF
j_gene: TRBJ1-6
abundance: .
v_gene: TRBV9
d_gene: .

CDR3nt: TGTGCCAGTAGTATACCAGGTGCCGAAACCTCTAACTATGGCTACACCTTC
CDR3aa: CASSIPGAETSNYGYTF
j_gene: TRBJ1-2
abundance: .
v_gene: TRBV19
d_gene: .

CDR3nt: TGTGCCAGCAGTCGTTGGACTGCTCAGCCCCAGCATTTT
CDR3aa: CASSRWTAQPQHF
j_gene: TRBJ1-5
abundance: .
v_gene: TRBV28
d_gene: .

CDR3nt: TGTGCCAGCAGCGCAAGACAGGCGCCGAACTATGGCTACACCTTC
CDR3aa: CASSARQAPNYGYTF
j_gene: TRBJ1-2
abundance: .
v_gene: TRBV7-2
d_gene: .

CDR3nt: TGTGCCAGCAGTTTTAGCGGGAGGGCGTACGAGCAGTACTTC
CDR3aa: CASSFSGRAYEQYF
j_gene: TRBJ2-7
abundance: .
v_gene: TRBV6-2/TRBV6-3
d_gene: TRBD2

CDR3nt: TGTGCCAGCAGCTTAGTCGGTTCGTCGGGTTCACCCCTCCACTTT
CDR3aa: CASSLVGSSGSPLHF
j_gene: TRBJ1-6
abundance: .
v_gene: TRBV11-2
d_gene: .

CDR3nt: TGTGCCATCAGCCTCCGGGACAGAGCCACAGATACGCAGTATTTT
CDR3aa: CAISLRDRATDTQYF
j_gene: TRBJ2-3
abundance: .
v_gene: TRBV10-3
d_gene: TRBD1

CDR3nt: TGTGCCAGTTCAGTAGGCCGCAGACTTGATGAGCAGTTCTTC
CDR3aa: CASSVGRRLDEQFF
j_gene: TRBJ2-1
abundance: .
v_gene: TRBV19
d_gene: .

CDR3nt: TGTGCCAGCAGCTTGGCCGGGGTAATCTACGAGCAGTACTTC
CDR3aa: CASSLAGVIYEQYF
j_gene: TRBJ2-7
abundance: .
v_gene: TRBV7-9
d_gene: .

CDR3nt: TGTGCCAGCAGTTTACCGGGACAGACCTATAGCAATCAGCCCCAGCATTTT
CDR3aa: CASSLPGQTYSNQPQHF
j_gene: TRBJ1-5
abundance: once
v_gene: TRBV28
d_gene: TRBD1

CDR3nt: TGTGCCAGCAGCTCGGGACAGTATGGCTACACCTTC
CDR3aa: CASSSGQYGYTF
j_gene: TRBJ1-2
abundance: .
v_gene: TRBV11-2
d_gene: TRBD1

CDR3nt: TGCGCCAGCAGCTTGACAGGGAGTTCACCCCTCCACTTT
CDR3aa: CASSLTGSSPLHF
j_gene: TRBJ1-6
abundance: .
v_gene: TRBV4-1
d_gene: TRBD1